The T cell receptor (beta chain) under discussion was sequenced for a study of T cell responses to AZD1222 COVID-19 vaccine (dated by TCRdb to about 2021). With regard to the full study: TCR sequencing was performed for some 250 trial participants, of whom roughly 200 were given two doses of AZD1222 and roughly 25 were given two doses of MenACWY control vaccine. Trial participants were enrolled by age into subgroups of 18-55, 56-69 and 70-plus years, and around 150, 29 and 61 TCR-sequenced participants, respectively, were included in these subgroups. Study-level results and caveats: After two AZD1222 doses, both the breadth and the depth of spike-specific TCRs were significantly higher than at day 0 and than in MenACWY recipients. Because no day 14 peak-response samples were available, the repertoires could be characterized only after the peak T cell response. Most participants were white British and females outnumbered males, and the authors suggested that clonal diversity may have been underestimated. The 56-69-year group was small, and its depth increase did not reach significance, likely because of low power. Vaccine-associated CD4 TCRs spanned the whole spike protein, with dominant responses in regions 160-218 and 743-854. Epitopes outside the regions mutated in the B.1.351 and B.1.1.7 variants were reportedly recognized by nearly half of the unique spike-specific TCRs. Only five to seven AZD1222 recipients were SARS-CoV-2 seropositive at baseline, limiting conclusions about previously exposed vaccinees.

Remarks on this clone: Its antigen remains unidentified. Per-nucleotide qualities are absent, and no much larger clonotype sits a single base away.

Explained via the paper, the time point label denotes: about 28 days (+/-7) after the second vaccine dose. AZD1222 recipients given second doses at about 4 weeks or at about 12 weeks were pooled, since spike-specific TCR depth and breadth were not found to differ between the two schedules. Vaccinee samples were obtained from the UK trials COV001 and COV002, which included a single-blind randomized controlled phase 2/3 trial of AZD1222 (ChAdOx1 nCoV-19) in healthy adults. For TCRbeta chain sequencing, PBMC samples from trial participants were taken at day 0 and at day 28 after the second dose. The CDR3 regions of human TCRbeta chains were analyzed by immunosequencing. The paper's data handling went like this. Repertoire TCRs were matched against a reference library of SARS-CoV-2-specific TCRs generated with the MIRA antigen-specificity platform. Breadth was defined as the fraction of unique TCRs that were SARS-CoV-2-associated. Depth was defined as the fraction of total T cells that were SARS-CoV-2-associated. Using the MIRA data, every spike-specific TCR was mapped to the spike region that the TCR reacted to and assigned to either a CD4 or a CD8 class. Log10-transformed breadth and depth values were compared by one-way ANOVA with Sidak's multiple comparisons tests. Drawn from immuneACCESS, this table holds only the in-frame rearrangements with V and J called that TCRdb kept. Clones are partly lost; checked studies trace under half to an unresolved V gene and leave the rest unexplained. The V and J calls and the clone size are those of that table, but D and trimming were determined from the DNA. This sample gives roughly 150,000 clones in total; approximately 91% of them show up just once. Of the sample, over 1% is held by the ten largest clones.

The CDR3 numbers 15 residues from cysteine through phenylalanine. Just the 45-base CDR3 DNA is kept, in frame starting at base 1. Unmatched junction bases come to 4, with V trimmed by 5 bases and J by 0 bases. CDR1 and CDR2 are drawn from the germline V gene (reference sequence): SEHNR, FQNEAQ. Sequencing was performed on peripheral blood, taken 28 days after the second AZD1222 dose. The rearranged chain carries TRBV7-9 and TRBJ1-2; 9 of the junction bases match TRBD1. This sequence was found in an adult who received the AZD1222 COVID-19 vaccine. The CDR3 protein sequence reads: CASSARDRANYGYTF. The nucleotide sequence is TGTGCCAGCAGCGCCCGGGACAGGGCTAACTATGGCTACACCTTC.